These T cell receptor beta chains were read from a single sample in a study of blood T cell repertoires in COVID-19. Repertoires were generated with immunoSEQ multiplex PCR, while TCRdb's copy carries only in-frame clones and drops some. The table records roughly 140,000 clones, roughly 88% of them present only once. Sequenced material: peripheral blood. Source of these receptors: a woman between 50 and 59 years old with acute or convalescent COVID-19. Both conserved end residues are part of each CDR3. The size field is filled for only some rows; it gives once, few, many or a size class.

clone size	V gene	CDR3 protein
.	TRBV10-3	CAISEDRGNQPQHF
.	TRBV5-1	CASSSSGLGNQPQHF
.	TRBV7-3	CASSPDRSYGYTF
once	TRBV5-1	CASSSTGTVDTQYF
once	TRBV18	CASSPRSYSGSNTGELFF
.	TRBV7-6	CASSPGGNTEAFF
.	TRBV7-8	CASSPNREGNTIYF
once	TRBV4-2	CASSQEQGRSPEAFF
once	TRBV29-1	CSASDTYYGYTF
.	TRBV6-5	CASSTPGASSYGYTF